A single sample is the source of the 21 T cell receptor beta chains below, sequenced in a study of human T cells and chemical hapten exposure. TCRdb reanalysed the RACE reads using MiXCR and keeps one entry per CDR3 protein. The data hold 180,000 or so distinct CDR3 sequences, with more than 12% observed a single time. Noted time point: patch test 1, 2 weeks after DPC sensitization. Indicated treatment: therapeutic diphenylcyclopropenone sensitization with weekly scalp DPC. The sample here was whole blood, taken in connection with sensitization to the hapten diphenylcyclopropenone (DPC). Receptor source: a woman in her 30s with alopecia areata. Some clones in this sample may be carry-over from other donors' samples.

The chain joins TRBV14 to TRBJ2-3, with D perhaps being TRBD1 or TRBD2 (6 bases each). Between the trimmed V and J ends, which lost 4 bases and 0 bases, there was a span of 8 bases. The CDR3 spans 14 residues. CDR1 SGHDN and CDR2 FVKESK come from the germline V gene. The chain's CDR3 is CASSPGGSTDTQYF. The CDR3 bases are TGTGCCAGCAGCCCCGGGGGCAGCACAGATACGCAGTATTTT.

Ten or more counts support this clonotype. The genes are TRBV7-2 and TRBJ2-4; D is unresolved. The V gene's germline CDR1 is SGHTA and CDR2 FQGNSA. The CDR3 runs to 14 residues. Trimming left V 2 bases short and J 0 bases short, with 5 bases between. CDR3 nucleotide sequence: TGTGCCAGCAGCTTATCACTAGCCAAAAACATTCAGTACTTC. Translating gives CASSLSLAKNIQYF.

This clonotype was counted only a few times. The chain combines TRBV28 with TRBJ2-7; D is possibly TRBD1 (6 bases). The V gene lost 7 bases and the J gene lost 2 bases, with 12 bases spanning the gap. The CDR3 runs 13 residues. Germline assignment: CDR1 MDHEN and CDR2 SYDVKM. CDR3 DNA sequence: TGTGCCAGCAACCCACAGGGACCCTACGAGCAGTACTTC. Protein sequence: CASNPQGPYEQYF. Based on the CDR3 plus reference TRBV28 and TRBJ2-7, the full variable domain is DVKVTQSSRYLVKRTGEKVFLECVQDMDHENMFWYRQDPGLGLRLIYFSYDVKMKEKGDIPEGYSVSREKKERFSLILESASTNQTSMYLCASNPQGPYEQYFGPGTRLTVT.

This clonotype was observed many times. This rearrangement joins TRBV20-1 to TRBJ1-2; 7 nucleotides align to TRBD1. J gave up 6 bases and V 3 bases, and 7 bases lay outside the gene matches. CDR1 is DFQATT and CDR2 is SNEGSKA in the germline V gene (reference sequence). The length of the CDR3 is 13 residues. The CDR3 loop reads CSASLTGSNGYTF. In DNA form, the CDR3 reads TGCAGTGCTAGTTTGACAGGGAGTAATGGCTACACCTTC.

V gene TRBV28 combines with J gene TRBJ2-5, with 12 nucleotides matching TRBD2. The V segment lost 5 bases and the J segment 1 base; nucleotides outside the gene matches: 8. CDR3 length equals 17 residues. Per the germline V gene, CDR1 is MDHEN and CDR2 is SYDVKM. This CDR3 is CASSRARLAGVQETQYF. DNA of the CDR3: TGTGCCAGCAGTAGGGCTCGACTAGCGGGGGTCCAAGAGACCCAGTACTTC.

There are many counts of this clonotype. V gene TRBV28 combines with J gene TRBJ1-1; TRBD1 matches at 8 bases. The V and J ends lost 6 bases and 1 base, in that order; junction bases with no gene match: 13. CDR1 and CDR2 from the germline V gene are MDHEN and SYDVKM. The CDR3 totals 17 residues. CDR3 nucleotides: TGTGCCAGCAGCCCACACACCCCGGGGACAGGGAACACTGAAGCTTTCTTT. This translates into CASSPHTPGTGNTEAFF.

The table lists this clonotype with many counts. The rearrangement links TRBV12-3 or TRBV12-4 to TRBJ1-6; D is perhaps TRBD1 (5 bases). This CDR3 spans 14 amino acids. Trimming stripped 6 bases from V and 10 bases from J, with 16 bases between. This CDR3 is CASRNTAGGSPLHF. The CDR3 DNA sequence: TGTGCCAGCAGGAATACAGCGGGGGGATCACCCCTCCACTTT.

The chain is built from TRBV7-2 and TRBJ1-1; no firm D call. The CDR3 loop spans 18 amino acids. Germline CDR1 and CDR2: SGHTA and FQGNSA. Deletions cut 5 bases from V and 6 bases from J, with 28 bases between. CDR3 in DNA: TGTGCCAGCAGCCGACGCCTCCCTTCGGATCTTCTGACTTCTGAAGCTTTCTTT. It is translated as CASSRRLPSDLLTSEAFF. Complete variable domain (other parts from reference TRBV7-2 and TRBJ1-1): GAGVSQSPSNKVTEKGKDVELRCDPISGHTALYWYRQSLGQGLEFLIYFQGNSAPDKSGLPSDRFSAERTGGSVSTLTIQRTQQEDSAVYLCASSRRLPSDLLTSEAFFGQGTRLTVV.

This clonotype was counted only a few times. The J gene is TRBJ2-7, the V gene TRBV12-3 or TRBV12-4, with 7 bases aligning to TRBD2. The V gene end was trimmed by 3 bases and the J gene end by 6 bases; junction bases not matched to a gene: 8. The CDR3 extends over 14 amino acids. The CDR3 protein is CASSFGLGTIEQYF. CDR3 nucleotide sequence: TGTGCCAGCAGTTTTGGGCTCGGGACTATCGAGCAGTACTTC.

This clonotype has ten or more counts. This chain connects TRBV5-4 to TRBJ2-5; D is uncertain. Trimming stripped 1 base from V and 1 base from J, with 5 bases between. The CDR3 runs to 13 residues. Germline V gene data show CDR1 as SGHNT and CDR2 as YYREEE (reference sequence). The CDR3, as DNA: TGTGCCAGCAGCTTGTCCAGCCAAGAGACCCAGTACTTC. This encodes CASSLSSQETQYF. Variable domain in full (rest from reference TRBV5-4 and TRBJ2-5): ETGVTQSPTHLIKTRGQQVTLRCSSQSGHNTVSWYQQALGQGPQFIFQYYREEENGRGNFPPRFSGLQFPNYSSELNVNALELDDSALYLCASSLSSQETQYFGPGTRLLVL.

In this sample, this clonotype turned up a few times. CDR3 sequence: CSARDLGQETQYF. CDR3 coding DNA: TGCAGTGCCCGGGACTTGGGGCAAGAGACCCAGTACTTC. The chain employs TRBV20-1 and TRBJ2-5, with a possible D match to TRBD2 (6 bases). CDR1 and CDR2 from the germline V gene are DFQATT and SNEGSKA (reference sequence). CDR3 length equals 13 residues. V was trimmed by 6 bases and J by 2 bases, leaving 13 bases between them.

This clonotype was seen ten or more times. This chain links TRBV28 with TRBJ1-2; tentative D call: TRBD1 (6 bases). The ends were cut back, 6 bases at V and 3 bases at J, with 23 bases in the middle. Germline CDR1 reads MDHEN; CDR2 reads SYDVKM. This CDR3 spans 17 amino acids. CDR3 in amino acids: CASSHFLSGQPDYGYTF. As DNA, the CDR3 is TGTGCCAGCAGCCATTTCTTAAGCGGACAGCCTGACTATGGCTACACCTTC.

This clonotype was recorded a few times. The rearrangement uses TRBV5-1 and TRBJ2-3; 8 bases fit TRBD2. CDR3 length: 13 amino acids. V was clipped by 4 bases and J by 6 bases; unmatched bases: 4. CDR1 is SGHRS and CDR2 is YFSETQ in the germline V gene. The CDR3 here is CASSTRTSDTQYF. The CDR3 DNA reads TGCGCCAGCAGCACCCGGACTAGCGATACGCAGTATTTT.

A few counts support this clonotype. This chain links TRBV29-1 with TRBJ2-5; 7 bases fit TRBD1. The CDR3 sequence is 13 residues long. The germline V gene has CDR1 SQVTM and CDR2 ANQGSEA. Losses at the gene ends were 4 bases for V and 2 bases for J; bases not matched to a gene: 4. The CDR3 region is CSVGQGFQETQYF. The CDR3, as DNA: TGCAGCGTTGGACAGGGTTTTCAAGAGACCCAGTACTTC.

The chain recombines TRBV28 with TRBJ2-1; D is unresolved. The V gene lost 7 bases and the J gene lost 0 bases, with 10 bases spanning the gap. CDR1 is MDHEN and CDR2 is SYDVKM in the germline V gene. The CDR3 is 14 amino acids. The CDR3 DNA is TGTGCCAGCATAAGCCCGGGCTCCTACAATGAGCAGTTCTTC. It encodes CASISPGSYNEQFF.

Only a few counts were recorded for this clonotype. The chain employs TRBV11-2 and TRBJ1-1; tentatively, D is TRBD1 (5 bases). The CDR3 totals 15 residues. Trimming removed 4 bases at V and 1 base at J, with 13 bases between. Germline loops: CDR1 SGHAT, CDR2 FQNNGV. The CDR3 is CASSSGRRENTEAFF. CDR3 nucleotide sequence: TGTGCCAGCAGCTCGGGACGGAGGGAGAACACTGAAGCTTTCTTT.

The chain recombines TRBV7-9 with TRBJ2-7; D tentatively reads TRBD1 or TRBD2 (5 bases each). The CDR3 has 17 amino acids. The V end lost 1 base, the J end lost 1 base, and 17 bases lay between the germline ends. CDR1 is SEHNR and CDR2 is FQNEAQ in the germline V gene (reference sequence). In DNA, the CDR3 is TGTGCCAGCAGCTTAGTTCAGGACGTCTGGGGGTCCTACGAGCAGTACTTC. Protein: CASSLVQDVWGSYEQYF. Complete variable domain (other parts from reference TRBV7-9 and TRBJ2-7): DTGVSQNPRHKITKRGQNVTFRCDPISEHNRLYWYRQTLGQGPEFLTYFQNEAQLEKSRLLSDRFSAERPKGSFSTLEIQRTEQGDSAMYLCASSLVQDVWGSYEQYFGPGTRLTVT.

This clonotype has just a few counts. This sequence joins TRBV20-1 and TRBJ2-7; 9 positions match TRBD2. CDR3 length: 18 residues. Germline values: CDR1 DFQATT, CDR2 SNEGSKA (reference sequence). J gave up 1 base and V 3 bases, and 16 bases lay outside the gene matches. The CDR3 loop reads CSARGSLLWTSDSYEQYF. CDR3 coding DNA: TGCAGTGCTAGGGGTTCGTTATTGTGGACTAGCGATTCCTACGAGCAGTACTTC.

This clonotype was detected a few times. The chain combines TRBV12-3 or TRBV12-4 with TRBJ1-2, with D tentatively TRBD1 (5 bases). The CDR3 sequence is 13 residues long. Trimming left V 6 bases short and J 4 bases short, with 12 bases between. Written as DNA, the CDR3 is TGTGCCAGCAGACATTGGGGGTTCTATGGCTACACCTTC. This sequence encodes CASRHWGFYGYTF.

Many counts were recorded for this clonotype. The genes are TRBV7-2 and TRBJ2-2; no clear D. Germline V gene data show CDR1 as SGHTA and CDR2 as FQGNSA. The CDR3 loop spans 15 amino acids. V lost 5 bases and J lost 4, with 14 bases in between. The CDR3 loop is CASSITGLSTGELFF. The CDR3 DNA reads TGTGCCAGCAGCATCACGGGCCTCAGCACCGGGGAGCTGTTTTTT.

The chain couples TRBV7-8 to TRBJ1-1; D ambiguous. The CDR3 is made up of 13 amino acids. V gave up 5 bases and J gave up 2 bases, with 9 bases separating them. The germline gives CDR1 SGHVS, CDR2 FQNEAQ. Here the CDR3 DNA reads TGTGCCAGCAGCCAGCAAATAAACACTGAAGCTTTCTTT. Translated, it gives CASSQQINTEAFF.